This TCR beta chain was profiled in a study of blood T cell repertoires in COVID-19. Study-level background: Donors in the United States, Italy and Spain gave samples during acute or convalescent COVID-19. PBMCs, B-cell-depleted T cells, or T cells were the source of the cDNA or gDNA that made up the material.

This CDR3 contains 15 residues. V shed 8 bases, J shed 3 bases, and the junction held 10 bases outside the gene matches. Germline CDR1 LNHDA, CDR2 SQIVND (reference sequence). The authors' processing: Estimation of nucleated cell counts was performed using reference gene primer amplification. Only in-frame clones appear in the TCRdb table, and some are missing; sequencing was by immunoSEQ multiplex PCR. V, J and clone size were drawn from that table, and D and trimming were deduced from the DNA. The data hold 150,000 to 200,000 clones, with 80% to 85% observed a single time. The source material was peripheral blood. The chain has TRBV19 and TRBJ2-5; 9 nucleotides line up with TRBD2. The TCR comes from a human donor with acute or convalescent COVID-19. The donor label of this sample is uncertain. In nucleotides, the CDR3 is TGTGCCAGTTCGACTAGCGGTGCTTGGGAAGAGACCCAGTACTTC. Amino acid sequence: CASSTSGAWEETQYF.